This T cell receptor (beta chain) was retrieved from a study of T-cell reconstitution after alpha-beta-depleted transplantation in children. Library preparation (for TCRbeta) was performed with unique molecular identifiers. One entry per CDR3 protein results from TCRdb running MiXCR on the PCR reads. The data show roughly 500,000 distinct CDR3 sequences, with around 12% seen just once and 5% to 6% held by the top ten. On this clonotype itself: The junction does not match germline at one end; this may be a read error.

This TCR was recovered from a human donor who donated a stem cell graft to a child with combined immunodeficiency. Source: PBMCs from the stem cell graft donor, taken from the stem cell graft.

CDR3 nucleotides: TGTGCCAGCAGCTTAGATATTGCAAACTGGGCCAAAGACTTC. Protein sequence: CASSLDIANWAKDF. The chain links TRBV11-2 to TRBJ2-7, with unresolved D. The CDR3 sequence is 14 residues long. CDR1 is SGHAT and CDR2 is FQNNGV in the germline V gene.